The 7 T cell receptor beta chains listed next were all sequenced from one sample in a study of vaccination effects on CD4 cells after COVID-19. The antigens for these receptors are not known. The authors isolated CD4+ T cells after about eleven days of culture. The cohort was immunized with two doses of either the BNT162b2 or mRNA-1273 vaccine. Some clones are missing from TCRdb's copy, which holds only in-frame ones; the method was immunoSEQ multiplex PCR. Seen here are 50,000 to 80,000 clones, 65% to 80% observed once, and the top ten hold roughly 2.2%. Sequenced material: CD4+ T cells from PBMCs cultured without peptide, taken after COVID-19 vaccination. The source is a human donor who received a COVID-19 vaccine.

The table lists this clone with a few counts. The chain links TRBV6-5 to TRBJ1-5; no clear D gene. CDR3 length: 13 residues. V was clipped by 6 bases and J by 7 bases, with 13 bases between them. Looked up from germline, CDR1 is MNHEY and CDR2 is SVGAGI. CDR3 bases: TGTGCCAGCAGCCCCCGGCCGGAACAGCCCCAGCATTTT. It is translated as CASSPRPEQPQHF.

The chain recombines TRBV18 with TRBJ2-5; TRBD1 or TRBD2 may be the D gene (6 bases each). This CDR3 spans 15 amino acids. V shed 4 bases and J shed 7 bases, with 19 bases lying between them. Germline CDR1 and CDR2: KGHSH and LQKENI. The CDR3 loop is CASSQPGAALWTQYF. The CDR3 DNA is TGTGCCAGCTCACAACCGGGGGCGGCCTTATGGACCCAGTACTTC.

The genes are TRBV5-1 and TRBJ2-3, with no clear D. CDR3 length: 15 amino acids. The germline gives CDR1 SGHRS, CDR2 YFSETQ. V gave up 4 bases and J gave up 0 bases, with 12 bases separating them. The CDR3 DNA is TGCGCCAGCAGCGCGATTGGTTCTAGCACAGATACGCAGTATTTT. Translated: CASSAIGSSTDTQYF. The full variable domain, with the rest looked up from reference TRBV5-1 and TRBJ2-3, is KAGVTQTPRYLIKTRGQQVTLSCSPISGHRSVSWYQQTPGQGLQFLFEYFSETQRNKGNFPGRFSGRQFSNSRSEMNVSTLELGDSALYLCASSAIGSSTDTQYFGPGTRLTVL.

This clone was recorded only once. This chain's CDR3 is CASTILAGVETQYF. The CDR3 region has the DNA TGCGCCAGTACGATACTAGCGGGGGTGGAGACCCAGTACTTC. The chain has TRBV5-1 and TRBJ2-5; 11 bases line up with TRBD2. The CDR3 consists of 14 residues. CDR1 and CDR2 (germline): SGHRS, YFSETQ. V dropped 8 bases and J dropped 5; count of bases not matched to a gene: 8. Drawing the rest from reference TRBV5-1 and TRBJ2-5, the complete variable domain is KAGVTQTPRYLIKTRGQQVTLSCSPISGHRSVSWYQQTPGQGLQFLFEYFSETQRNKGNFPGRFSGRQFSNSRSEMNVSTLELGDSALYLCASTILAGVETQYFGPGTRLLVL.

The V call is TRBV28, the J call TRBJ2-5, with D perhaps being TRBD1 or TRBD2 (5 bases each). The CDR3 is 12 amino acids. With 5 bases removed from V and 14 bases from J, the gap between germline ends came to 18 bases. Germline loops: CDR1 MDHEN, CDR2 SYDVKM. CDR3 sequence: CASSLLGGIPYF. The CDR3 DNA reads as TGTGCCAGCAGTCTCCTTGGGGGTATACCATACTTC.

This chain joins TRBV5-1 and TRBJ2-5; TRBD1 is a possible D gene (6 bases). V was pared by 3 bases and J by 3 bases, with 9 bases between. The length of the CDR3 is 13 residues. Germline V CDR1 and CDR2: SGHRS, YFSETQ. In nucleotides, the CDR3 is TGCGCCAGCAGCTGGGCAGGGGAAGAGACCCAGTACTTC. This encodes CASSWAGEETQYF.

The CDR3 coding sequence is TGCGCCAGCAGCTTGGGTGGTTTCCGGGCCAACGTCCTGACTTTC. As protein: CASSLGGFRANVLTF. The rearrangement uses TRBV5-1 and TRBJ2-6; D gene uncertain. The CDR3 has 15 residues. Trimming stripped 0 bases from V and 5 bases from J, with 9 bases between. CDR1 is SGHRS and CDR2 is YFSETQ in the germline V gene.